The 22 T cell receptor beta chains below were found in one sample sequenced in a study of cytomegalovirus exposure and HLA in healthy donors. The PCR used 60 Vbeta and 13 Jbeta primers. The table came from immunoSEQ multiplex PCR; TCRdb's copy has only in-frame clones and leaves some out. Among about 120,000 clones listed, about four fifths were seen once. The source material was PBMCs. These receptor sequences come from a young man in good health and CMV-seronegative.

This rearrangement joins TRBV9 to TRBJ2-3; 11 positions agree with TRBD2. Germline V gene sequence: CDR1 SGDLS, CDR2 YYNGEE. The CDR3 covers 16 residues. Germline trimming cut 2 bases from V and 2 bases from J; bases unmatched to any gene: 4. The CDR3 is CASSVGTSGYTDTQYF. The CDR3 DNA is TGTGCCAGCAGCGTGGGGACTAGCGGTTACACAGATACGCAGTATTTT.

The chain recombines TRBV19 with TRBJ1-3; no reliable D call. Germline V gene sequence: CDR1 LNHDA, CDR2 SQIVND (reference sequence). V lost 6 bases and J lost 0, with 12 bases in between. The CDR3 runs 15 residues. CDR3 sequence (DNA): TGTGCCAGTAGCCCTTCATCCTACTCTGGAAACACCATATATTTT. The encoded protein is CASSPSSYSGNTIYF.

The rearrangement joins TRBV4-2 to TRBJ1-5; the D gene is possibly TRBD1 (5 bases). Trimming removed 4 bases at V and 4 bases at J, with 14 bases between. The CDR3 is 15 residues long. Looked up from germline, CDR1 is LGHNA and CDR2 is YNFKEQ. CDR3 sequence reads: CASSRSSDRNQPQHF. DNA for the CDR3: TGTGCCAGCAGCCGTTCTTCTGACAGAAATCAGCCCCAGCATTTT.

CDR3 protein: CASSQALRGMSGEKLFF. The DNA of the CDR3 is TGCGCCAGCAGCCAAGCCCTAAGGGGGATGTCCGGGGAAAAACTGTTTTTT. J is TRBJ1-4 and V is TRBV4-1; tentative D call: TRBD1 (6 bases). Germline CDR1 is MGHRA and CDR2 is YSYEKL. The CDR3 is 17 residues long. Trimming took off 1 base at V and 8 bases at J, with 20 bases between the two ends.

J is TRBJ1-2 and V is TRBV10-3; D is undetermined. V lost 2 bases and J 1 base, leaving 23 bases between the germline ends. This CDR3 has 19 residues. Per the germline V gene, CDR1 is ENHRY and CDR2 is SYGVKD. The CDR3 region is CAISEILMMKTYFNYGYTF. In DNA form, the CDR3 reads TGTGCCATCAGTGAGATCCTCATGATGAAGACATATTTTAACTATGGCTACACCTTC.

This clone has just a few counts. The rearrangement joins TRBV19 to TRBJ1-2, with a possible D match to TRBD1 (5 bases). CDR3 length equals 17 residues. Germline V gene sequence: CDR1 LNHDA, CDR2 SQIVND (reference sequence). Trimming shortened V by 5 bases and J by 0 bases, and 19 bases separated the two germline ends. The CDR3 reads CASSARAGAIPNYGYTF. CDR3 in DNA: TGTGCCAGTAGTGCCAGGGCAGGCGCCATACCTAACTATGGCTACACCTTC.

The CDR3 DNA is TGTGCCAGCCAGGGTGTAGCTAACTATGGCTACACCTTC. It translates to CASQGVANYGYTF. The rearrangement uses TRBV5-5 and TRBJ1-2; perhaps TRBD1 as D (5 bases). V was pared by 7 bases and J by 0 bases, with 10 bases between. The CDR3 loop spans 13 amino acids. Germline V CDR1 and CDR2: SGHKS, YYEKEE (reference sequence).

This clone appeared once. The V call is TRBV2, the J call TRBJ2-7; TRBD1 agrees at 7 bases. The length of the CDR3 is 15 residues. The germline CDR1 and CDR2 sequences are SNHLY and FYNNEI. The junction had 2 bases not matched to a gene; V was cut back by 0 bases and J by 0 bases. CDR3 sequence reads: CASSEADRVSYEQYF. In nucleotides, the CDR3 is TGTGCCAGCAGTGAAGCCGACAGGGTCTCCTACGAGCAGTACTTC.

This clone has a single count. The chain uses TRBV2 and TRBJ1-6; 7 bases align to TRBD1. Germline trimming cut 6 bases from V and 0 bases from J; bases unmatched to any gene: 8. The CDR3 consists of 17 residues. Germline V lookup: CDR1 SNHLY, CDR2 FYNNEI. CDR3 sequence (DNA): TGTGCCAGCAGGGCCCAACAGGGGAGCTCCTATAATTCACCCCTCCACTTT. It translates to CASRAQQGSSYNSPLHF.

The gene calls are TRBV7-9 and TRBJ2-4; D possibly corresponds to TRBD1 (6 bases). Germline V CDR1 and CDR2: SEHNR, FQNEAQ (reference sequence). There are 15 residues in the CDR3. The V gene lost 4 bases and the J gene lost 2 bases, with 12 bases spanning the gap. DNA for the CDR3: TGTGCCAGCAGCTCCCCAGGGGTCTCCAAAAACATTCAGTACTTC. Amino acids: CASSSPGVSKNIQYF. Full variable domain (missing parts from reference TRBV7-9 and TRBJ2-4): DTGVSQNPRHKITKRGQNVTFRCDPISEHNRLYWYRQTLGQGPEFLTYFQNEAQLEKSRLLSDRFSAERPKGSFSTLEIQRTEQGDSAMYLCASSSPGVSKNIQYFGAGTRLSVL.

The chain joins TRBV19 to TRBJ2-3, with TRBD1 identical over 9 bases. This CDR3 is 15 amino acids long. Germline lookup yields CDR1 LNHDA and CDR2 SQIVND (reference sequence). V was clipped by 3 bases and J by 6 bases; unmatched bases: 7. CDR3 amino acids: CASSIWTGEVDTQYF. The CDR3 DNA reads as TGTGCCAGTAGTATCTGGACAGGGGAGGTGGATACGCAGTATTTT.

The V gene is TRBV10-3, the J gene TRBJ2-7; no clear D. Germline assignment: CDR1 ENHRY and CDR2 SYGVKD. The CDR3 length is 12 residues. The V gene lost 3 bases and the J gene lost 2 bases, with 5 bases spanning the gap. The CDR3 DNA reads TGTGCCATCAGTGACGGAGCCTACGAGCAGTACTTC. Amino acid sequence: CAISDGAYEQYF.

The CDR3 is CASSLGISGTLGDTQYF. The CDR3 DNA reads TGTGCCAGCAGCTTAGGGATTAGCGGGACCCTCGGAGATACGCAGTATTTT. V gene TRBV7-2 combines with J gene TRBJ2-3, with 8 bases aligning to TRBD2. Trimming took 1 base from V and 5 from J; bases not matched to a gene: 11. Germline V gives CDR1 SGHTA, CDR2 FQGNSA. The CDR3 contains 17 residues. The full variable domain, completed using reference TRBV7-2 and TRBJ2-3, is GAGVSQSPSNKVTEKGKDVELRCDPISGHTALYWYRQSLGQGLEFLIYFQGNSAPDKSGLPSDRFSAERTGGSVSTLTIQRTQQEDSAVYLCASSLGISGTLGDTQYFGPGTRLTVL.

The rearrangement uses TRBV19 and TRBJ2-1; 9 positions match TRBD2. The CDR3 is made up of 17 amino acids. From germline, CDR1 is LNHDA and CDR2 SQIVND (reference sequence). Losses at the gene ends were 7 bases for V and 10 bases for J; bases not matched to a gene: 20. The CDR3 DNA follows: TGTGCCAGTATGCCGACCCCGGGACTAGCCCTTTTTAGAGAGCAGTTCTTC. It is translated as CASMPTPGLALFREQFF.

The chain is built from TRBV7-2 and TRBJ2-5; 7 nucleotides line up with TRBD2. This CDR3 has 13 residues. Trimming removed 5 bases from V and 2 bases from J; junction bases left unmatched: 2. Germline CDR1 is SGHTA and CDR2 is FQGNSA. DNA of the CDR3: TGTGCCAGCAGCCTCGGGGGGCAAGAGACCCAGTACTTC. It yields the protein CASSLGGQETQYF. Combining the CDR3 with reference TRBV7-2 and TRBJ2-5 gives the whole variable domain GAGVSQSPSNKVTEKGKDVELRCDPISGHTALYWYRQSLGQGLEFLIYFQGNSAPDKSGLPSDRFSAERTGGSVSTLTIQRTQQEDSAVYLCASSLGGQETQYFGPGTRLLVL.

The V and J genes are TRBV25-1 and TRBJ1-6; maybe TRBD1 (5 bases). CDR1 MGHDK and CDR2 SYGVNS come from the germline V gene. The CDR3 has 15 amino acids. Trimming stripped 3 bases from V and 9 bases from J, with 15 bases between. The CDR3 protein is CASSDPGTGGSPLHF. The CDR3 DNA sequence: TGTGCCAGCAGTGACCCAGGGACGGGGGGTTCACCCCTCCACTTT.

This sequence joins TRBV9 and TRBJ1-1, with unresolved D. The germline gives CDR1 SGDLS, CDR2 YYNGEE. The V gene lost 7 bases and the J gene lost 5 bases, with 15 bases spanning the gap. The CDR3 covers 13 residues. CDR3: CASGREKRTEAFF. CDR3 nucleotide sequence: TGTGCCAGCGGGAGGGAGAAACGGACTGAAGCTTTCTTT. Full variable domain (missing parts from reference TRBV9 and TRBJ1-1): DSGVTQTPKHLITATGQRVTLRCSPRSGDLSVYWYQQSLDQGLQFLIQYYNGEERAKGNILERFSAQQFPDLHSELNLSSLELGDSALYFCASGREKRTEAFFGQGTRLTVV.

The chain combines TRBV6-5 with TRBJ2-1; 10 bases agree with TRBD2. The J segment lost 13 bases and the V segment lost 0 bases, leaving 9 bases of the junction unmatched. The CDR3 sequence is 15 residues long. The V gene's germline CDR1 is MNHEY and CDR2 SVGAGI. The CDR3 nucleotides are TGTGCCAGCAGTTACTCGAGCGGGGGGGCCGAAGATCAGTTCTTC. Its protein product is CASSYSSGGAEDQFF.

V gene TRBV5-1 combines with J gene TRBJ1-4, with a weak D call TRBD1 (6 bases). V dropped 5 bases and J dropped 4 bases, with 9 bases sitting between them. The CDR3 is made up of 13 amino acids. Looked up from germline, CDR1 is SGHRS and CDR2 is YFSETQ. CDR3 bases: TGCGCCAGCAGAGAGGGGGATAATGAAAAACTGTTTTTT. This codes for CASREGDNEKLFF.

This clone was counted a few times. The V call is TRBV6-6, the J call TRBJ2-7; D is possibly TRBD1 (5 bases). V was trimmed by 2 bases and J by 2 bases, leaving 7 bases between them. Looked up from germline, CDR1 is MNHNY and CDR2 is SVGAGI (reference sequence). CDR3 size: 13 residues. The chain's CDR3 is CASSYDRTYEQYF. Here the CDR3 DNA reads TGTGCCAGCAGTTACGACAGAACCTACGAGCAGTACTTC.

The chain links TRBV19 to TRBJ2-6; 7 nucleotides line up with TRBD2. The germline CDR1 and CDR2 sequences are LNHDA and SQIVND (reference sequence). V gave up 5 bases and J gave up 2 bases; unmatched junction bases: 6. The CDR3 is 16 amino acids. CDR3 coding DNA: TGTGCCAGTAGTCGGGGGGTGGGGACTGGGGCCAACGTCCTGACTTTC. This encodes CASSRGVGTGANVLTF.

The chain recombines TRBV5-4 with TRBJ1-1, with D possibly matching TRBD1 (6 bases). V was pared by 2 bases and J by 1 base, with 9 bases between. The V gene's germline CDR1 is SGHNT and CDR2 YYREEE (reference sequence). This CDR3 contains 14 residues. The CDR3 nucleotides are TGTGCCAGCAGCTTACAGGGCCCGAACACTGAAGCTTTCTTT. Translation gives CASSLQGPNTEAFF.